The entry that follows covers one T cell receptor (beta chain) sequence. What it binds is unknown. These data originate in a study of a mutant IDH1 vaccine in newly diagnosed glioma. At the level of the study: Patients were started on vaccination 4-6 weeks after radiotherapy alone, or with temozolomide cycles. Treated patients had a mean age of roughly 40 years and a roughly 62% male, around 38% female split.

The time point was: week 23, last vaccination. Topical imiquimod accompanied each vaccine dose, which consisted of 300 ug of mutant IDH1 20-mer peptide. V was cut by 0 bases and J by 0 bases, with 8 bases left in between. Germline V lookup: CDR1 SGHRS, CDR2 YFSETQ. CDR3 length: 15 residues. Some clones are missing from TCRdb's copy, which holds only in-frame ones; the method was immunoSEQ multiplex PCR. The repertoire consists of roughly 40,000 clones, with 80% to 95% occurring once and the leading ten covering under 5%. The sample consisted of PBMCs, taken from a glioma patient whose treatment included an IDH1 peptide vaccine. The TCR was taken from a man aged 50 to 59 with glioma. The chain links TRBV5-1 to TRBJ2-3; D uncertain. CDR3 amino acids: CASSLDPTSTDTQYF. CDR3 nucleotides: TGCGCCAGCAGCTTGGACCCCACTAGCACAGATACGCAGTATTTT.